The 19 T cell receptor beta chains reported below all come from one sample, sequenced in a study of T-cell memory formation after mild COVID-19. In TCRdb, the 5' RACE reads were re-called with MiXCR into one record per CDR3 protein. The sample has approximately 150,000 distinct CDR3 sequences, 10% to 15% seen once. The sequencing input was PBMCs or a T cell subset sorted from them (not recorded which). Every receptor here comes from a man between 18 and 35 years old who had mild COVID-19 (a few samples of this study predate the infection). Cell type and time point are not known.

Only a few counts were recorded for this clonotype. The gene calls are TRBV7-2 and TRBJ2-3; D call uncertain. The germline gives CDR1 SGHTA, CDR2 FQGNSA. The CDR3 length is 13 residues. The V gene lost 3 bases and the J gene lost 4 bases, with 8 bases spanning the gap. CDR3 in amino acids: CASSFLSPDTQYF. In DNA, the CDR3 is TGTGCCAGCAGCTTTTTGTCTCCAGATACGCAGTATTTT.

The DNA of the CDR3 is TGCGCCAGCAGCCAAGATAGCGGCGCCTACAATGAGCAGTTCTTC. It translates to CASSQDSGAYNEQFF. The chain links TRBV4-1 to TRBJ2-1, with D possibly matching TRBD2 (6 bases). CDR1 and CDR2 (germline): MGHRA, YSYEKL. The V gene lost 0 bases and the J gene lost 2 bases, with 8 bases spanning the gap. CDR3 length: 15 residues.

This clonotype was seen at least ten times. The chain carries TRBV9 and TRBJ2-7, with TRBD1 matching over 9 bases. Germline V gene data show CDR1 as SGDLS and CDR2 as YYNGEE. The CDR3 length is 16 residues. The junction had 7 bases not matched to a gene; V was cut back by 3 bases and J by 0 bases. CDR3 sequence reads: CASSGPRDRVSYEQYV. The CDR3 bases are TGTGCCAGCAGCGGGCCCCGGGACAGGGTCTCCTACGAGCAGTACGTC.

This clonotype has at least ten counts. This chain links TRBV7-3 with TRBJ2-7; maybe TRBD2 (5 bases). The CDR3 is made up of 13 amino acids. Germline lookup yields CDR1 SGHTA and CDR2 FQGTGA. V lost 5 bases and J 9 bases, leaving 17 bases between the germline ends. CDR3 in DNA: TGTGCCAGCAGCCGAGGACCCCGGGAAAGGCAGTACGTC. Residues: CASSRGPRERQYV.

This clonotype turned up a few times. The chain is built from TRBV28 and TRBJ2-5; TRBD1 agrees at 8 bases. The CDR3 runs to 13 residues. V shed 6 bases and J 4 bases; nucleotides not matched to a gene: 4. The germline V gene encodes CDR1 MDHEN and CDR2 SYDVKM. The CDR3 DNA sequence: TGTGCCAGCAGCCGGACAGGGTTAGAGACCCAGTACTTC. This gives the protein CASSRTGLETQYF.

In its sample, this clonotype was seen a few times. The chain has TRBV7-8 and TRBJ1-6; perhaps TRBD1 as D (5 bases). The V gene lost 5 bases and the J gene lost 11 bases, with 22 bases spanning the gap. Germline V gene data show CDR1 as SGHVS and CDR2 as FQNEAQ. The CDR3 loop spans 16 amino acids. The CDR3 sequence: CASSNPLGERAAPLHF. CDR3 nucleotide sequence: TGTGCCAGCAGCAATCCGTTGGGGGAACGGGCGGCACCCCTCCACTTT. Together with reference TRBV7-8 and TRBJ1-6, the CDR3 gives the full variable domain: GAGVSQSPRYKVAKRGQDVALRCDPISGHVSLFWYQQALGQGPEFLTYFQNEAQLDKSGLPSDRFFAERPEGSVSTLKIQRTQQEDSAVYLCASSNPLGERAAPLHFGNGTRLTVT.

This clonotype was picked up a small number of times. The chain recombines TRBV5-1 with TRBJ2-1; 8 bases line up with TRBD1. CDR3 size: 14 residues. In germline, CDR1 is SGHRS, CDR2 YFSETQ. With V trimmed by 7 bases and J by 0 bases, 3 bases remained unmatched. CDR3 nucleotides: TGCGCCAGCTTAGGACAGGGCTCCTACAATGAGCAGTTCTTC. Translating it yields CASLGQGSYNEQFF.

The chain has TRBV7-9 and TRBJ1-2; TRBD1 matches at 8 bases. Losses at the gene ends were 6 bases for V and 3 bases for J; bases not matched to a gene: 6. This CDR3 has 14 residues. Germline CDR1 is SEHNR and CDR2 is FQNEAQ (reference sequence). CDR3 sequence: CASRTLQGDYGYTF. The DNA for the CDR3 is TGTGCCAGCAGGACCCTACAGGGGGACTATGGCTACACCTTC.

Only a few counts were recorded for this clonotype. The chain couples TRBV7-3 to TRBJ1-2; 7 positions match TRBD1. Per germline, CDR1 SGHTA and CDR2 FQGTGA. The CDR3 loop spans 13 amino acids. V lost 5 bases to trimming and J lost 6 bases; unmatched junction nucleotides: 6. CDR3 in DNA: TGTGCCAGCAGCCCTACTACAGGGGATGGCTACACCTTC. Translation: CASSPTTGDGYTF.

This sequence joins TRBV5-1 and TRBJ2-5; D gene ambiguous. The CDR3 spans 16 residues. The V gene's germline CDR1 is SGHRS and CDR2 YFSETQ. Trimming stripped 3 bases from V and 0 bases from J, with 15 bases between. The CDR3 coding sequence is TGCGCCAGCAGCTCCACGGCCGGTAGGAACCAAGAGACCCAGTACTTC. Amino acid sequence: CASSSTAGRNQETQYF.

J is TRBJ1-1 and V is TRBV6-5, with TRBD1 identical over 8 bases. From germline, CDR1 is MNHEY and CDR2 SVGAGI. The V and J ends lost 6 bases and 3 bases, in that order; junction bases with no gene match: 12. The CDR3 has 16 residues. The CDR3 DNA sequence: TGTGCCAGCAGGTCCGGGACAGGAGATTTTTACACTGAAGCTTTCTTT. It translates to CASRSGTGDFYTEAFF.

The CDR3 reads CASRSGVSTDTQYF. CDR3 coding DNA: TGTGCCAGCAGATCAGGGGTTAGCACAGATACGCAGTATTTT. The chain recombines TRBV7-3 with TRBJ2-3; D perhaps matches TRBD1 (6 bases). V was pared by 6 bases and J by 0 bases, with 10 bases between. The CDR3 runs 14 residues. Germline CDR1 is SGHTA and CDR2 is FQGTGA. Based on the CDR3 plus reference TRBV7-3 and TRBJ2-3, the full variable domain is GAGVSQTPSNKVTEKGKYVELRCDPISGHTALYWYRQSLGQGPEFLIYFQGTGAADDSGLPNDRFFAVRPEGSVSTLKIQRTERGDSAVYLCASRSGVSTDTQYFGPGTRLTVL.

This clonotype was detected only a few times. The V and J genes are TRBV7-2 and TRBJ2-3; no firm D call. The CDR3 length is 15 residues. Germline V gives CDR1 SGHTA, CDR2 FQGNSA. Deletions cut 0 bases from V and 4 bases from J, with 11 bases between. The CDR3 nucleotides are TGTGCCAGCAGCTTAGCCCGTAATGGGGCAGATACGCAGTATTTT. Its protein product is CASSLARNGADTQYF.

Concerning this clonotype: This sequence may be a read error, since a much larger clone differs from it by one base. This sequence joins TRBV7-2 and TRBJ1-4, with 7 nucleotides matching TRBD1. Germline loops: CDR1 SGHTA, CDR2 FQGNSA. The CDR3 covers 14 residues. CDR3: CDSSFWQGDEKLFF. The DNA of the CDR3 is TGTGACAGCAGCTTTTGGCAGGGGGACGAAAAACTGTTTTTT.

This clonotype was counted a few times. The rearrangement uses TRBV20-1 and TRBJ1-1, with a weak D call TRBD1 (5 bases). Trimming pared 0 bases from V and 5 bases from J, leaving 13 bases between. The CDR3 consists of 14 residues. Germline V CDR1 and CDR2: DFQATT, SNEGSKA (reference sequence). CDR3 residues: CSARDPGTMTEAFF. In DNA form, the CDR3 reads TGCAGTGCTAGAGACCCCGGGACGATGACTGAAGCTTTCTTT.

This clonotype has more than one count but fewer than ten. V is TRBV12-3 or TRBV12-4 and J is TRBJ2-1, with D tentatively TRBD2 (5 bases). Trimming left V 3 bases short and J 1 base short, with 10 bases between. The CDR3 totals 15 residues. In DNA, the CDR3 is TGTGCCAGCAGTTTCTTCGGCGGGTCCTACAATGAGCAGTTCTTC. It codes for CASSFFGGSYNEQFF.

Ten or more counts support this clonotype. The chain has TRBV7-2 and TRBJ2-7; 8 nucleotides agree with TRBD2. The length of the CDR3 is 15 residues. Germline loops: CDR1 SGHTA, CDR2 FQGNSA. J was trimmed by 0 bases and V by 4 bases; bases with no gene match: 5. For the CDR3, the DNA is TGTGCCAGCAGCTCCCGCGGGGGGCACTCCTACGAGCAGTACGTC. This gives the protein CASSSRGGHSYEQYV.

This clonotype was found a few times. J is TRBJ2-3 and V is TRBV3-1; D ambiguous. The CDR3 sequence is 13 residues long. Germline V gene data show CDR1 as LGHDT and CDR2 as YNNKEL (reference sequence). V was pared by 2 bases and J by 4 bases, with 7 bases between. The CDR3 DNA reads TGTGCCAGCAGCCAAATGAATGCAGATACGCAGTATTTT. Its translation is CASSQMNADTQYF.

This clonotype showed up just a few times. The V call is TRBV5-1, the J call TRBJ2-1, with TRBD1 identical over 8 bases. Germline V gene data show CDR1 as SGHRS and CDR2 as YFSETQ. The CDR3 covers 16 residues. V gave up 0 bases and J gave up 3 bases; unmatched junction bases: 5. This CDR3 reads CASSLGTGMVYNEQFF. The CDR3 DNA is TGCGCCAGCAGCTTGGGGACAGGGATGGTCTACAATGAGCAGTTCTTC.